This is a list of T cell receptor beta chains from one sample in a study of T cell changes during pregnancy in multiple sclerosis. The assay was immunoSEQ multiplex PCR, and TCRdb's table has in-frame clones only and misses some. The sample records under 130,000 clones, roughly 93% being singletons. The specimen comprised peripheral blood, sampled after pregnancy. The receptors shown here come from a female donor with multiple sclerosis, enrolled in a pregnancy study. CDR3s include the opening cysteine and the closing phenylalanine or tryptophan. Fields, in order: clone size, V gene, J gene, D gene, CDR3 protein, CDR3 DNA. A D gene is named only where the DNA matches it firmly. The size field is filled for only some rows; it gives once, few, many or a size class.

>-|TRBV27|TRBJ2-1|TRBD2
CASSLAPLAGGYNEQFF
TGTGCCAGCAGTTTGGCCCCCTTAGCGGGAGGTTACAATGAGCAGTTCTTC
>once|TRBV9|TRBJ1-5|TRBD1
CASSEGQHSNQPQHF
TGTGCCAGCAGCGAGGGACAGCATAGCAATCAGCCCCAGCATTTT
>-|TRBV5-4|TRBJ2-7|-
CASSERREINGEGIFYEQYF
TGTGCCAGCAGCGAAAGGAGGGAGATCAATGGTGAGGGGATCTTTTACGAGCAGTACTTC
>-|TRBV5-8|TRBJ2-2|-
CASVSLTANTGELFF
TGTGCCAGCGTTAGCCTCACCGCGAACACCGGGGAGCTGTTTTTT
>-|TRBV7-6|TRBJ2-7|-
CASSLGGGLYEQYF
TGTGCCAGCAGCTTAGGCGGGGGCCTTTACGAGCAGTACTTC
>-|TRBV29-1|TRBJ2-5|-
CSVDVSYQETQYF
TGCAGCGTTGACGTATCGTATCAAGAGACCCAGTACTTC
>once|TRBV4-3|TRBJ2-7|-
CASIPGEDTSYEQYF
TGCGCCAGCATCCCAGGGGAAGATACTTCCTACGAGCAGTACTTC
>-|TRBV11-1|TRBJ2-1|TRBD2
CASSPRTSGSIDEQFF
TGTGCCAGCAGCCCGCGGACTAGCGGGAGTATAGATGAGCAGTTCTTC
>-|TRBV6-1|TRBJ2-7|TRBD1
CASNPTGGFNEQYF
TGTGCCAGCAACCCGACAGGGGGTTTCAACGAGCAGTACTTC
>-|TRBV5-5|TRBJ2-7|TRBD2
CASSLQREVPYEQYF
TGTGCCAGCAGCCTCCAGCGGGAAGTCCCTTACGAGCAGTACTTC
>-|TRBV15|TRBJ1-5|TRBD1
CATSTEGALSQPQHF
TGTGCCACCAGTACCGAGGGGGCATTAAGTCAGCCCCAGCATTTT
>-|TRBV7-8|TRBJ1-1|TRBD1
CASSLTGGNTEAFF
TGTGCCAGCAGCTTAACAGGGGGCAACACTGAAGCTTTCTTT
>-|TRBV4-2|TRBJ1-2|TRBD1
CASSQGAGGMLWGYTF
TGTGCCAGCAGCCAAGGAGCAGGGGGGATGCTATGGGGCTACACCTTC
>-|TRBV7-7|TRBJ1-1|-
CASSPFQGFPEAFF
TGTGCCAGCAGCCCGTTTCAGGGGTTCCCTGAAGCTTTCTTT
>-|TRBV19|TRBJ2-7|TRBD1
CASIPRGQTSSYEQYF
TGTGCCAGTATTCCCCGGGGACAGACGAGCTCCTACGAGCAGTACTTC
>-|TRBV19|TRBJ2-3|TRBD2
CASSIGGGGSADTQYF
TGTGCCAGTAGTATAGGGGGCGGGGGGAGTGCAGATACGCAGTATTTT
>-|TRBV11-1|TRBJ1-1|TRBD1
CASSSFPQGAGTEAFF
TGTGCCAGCAGCTCTTTCCCACAGGGGGCGGGGACTGAAGCTTTCTTT
>-|TRBV7-8|TRBJ2-7|-
CASRQGAKVYEQYF
TGTGCCAGCCGTCAAGGGGCTAAAGTCTACGAGCAGTACTTC
>-|TRBV4-2|TRBJ1-2|TRBD1
CASSQVGQGNYGYTF
TGTGCCAGCAGCCAAGTGGGACAGGGGAACTATGGCTACACCTTC
>-|TRBV11-2|TRBJ1-1|TRBD1
CASSSTGDTEAFF
TGTGCCAGCAGCTCGACAGGGGACACTGAAGCTTTCTTT
>-|TRBV29-1|TRBJ2-7|-
CSVVASYEQYF
TGCAGCGTTGTGGCCAGCTACGAGCAGTACTTC
>-|TRBV2|TRBJ1-2|-
CASSENSSYKHYGYTF
TGTGCCAGCAGTGAAAATAGCAGTTATAAACACTATGGCTACACCTTC
>-|TRBV7-9|TRBJ2-3|-
CASSLAGGTDTQYF
TGTGCCAGCAGCTTAGCAGGGGGCACAGATACGCAGTATTTT
>-|TRBV19|TRBJ1-3|TRBD1
CASRRGPDRGAGNTIYF
TGTGCCAGCAGAAGGGGCCCCGACAGGGGAGCTGGAAACACCATATATTTT
>-|TRBV6-4|TRBJ1-1|TRBD1
CASSDGDREAFF
TGTGCCAGCAGTGACGGGGACAGGGAGGCTTTCTTT
>-|TRBV5-1|TRBJ1-1|-
CASSLGGTSNTEAFF
TGCGCCAGCAGCTTGGGAGGGACATCGAACACTGAAGCTTTCTTT
>-|TRBV7-8|TRBJ2-1|TRBD2
CASSLGRLAGAKRYNEQFF
TGTGCCAGCAGCTTAGGGCGACTAGCGGGAGCGAAGCGTTACAATGAGCAGTTCTTC
>-|TRBV6-1|TRBJ2-7|-
CASSVTYEQYF
TGTGCCAGCAGTGTTACCTACGAGCAGTACTTC
>-|TRBV27|TRBJ2-7|-
CASSPSGEPISFYEQYF
TGTGCCAGCAGTCCCTCAGGGGAACCGATTTCCTTCTACGAGCAGTACTTC
>-|TRBV7-9|TRBJ1-1|-
CASSLFATMNTEAFF
TGTGCCAGCAGCTTATTCGCGACAATGAACACTGAAGCTTTCTTT
>-|TRBV29-1|TRBJ1-2|TRBD1
CSVEGTVYGYTF
TGCAGCGTTGAGGGGACAGTCTATGGCTACACCTTC
>few|TRBV19|TRBJ1-3|-
CASSLRGRSGNTIYF
TGTGCCAGTAGTTTGCGGGGAAGGAGTGGAAACACCATATATTTT
>-|TRBV5-1|TRBJ2-1|-
CASTSGDSYNEQFF
TGCGCCAGCACCTCGGGGGATTCCTACAATGAGCAGTTCTTC
>-|TRBV30|TRBJ1-2|-
CAWRDSPWGYTF
TGTGCCTGGCGTGACAGCCCTTGGGGCTACACCTTC
>-|TRBV4-3|TRBJ1-4|-
CASSQGGSPSLFF
TGCGCCAGCAGCCAAGGGGGCTCTCCCTCCCTCTTTTTT
>-|TRBV20-1|TRBJ1-3|-
CSAPVGNTIYF
TGCAGTGCTCCCGTTGGAAACACCATATATTTT
>-|TRBV7-8|TRBJ1-2|TRBD1
CASSSGQRNYGYTF
TGTGCCAGCAGCTCGGGACAGCGAAACTATGGCTACACCTTC
>-|TRBV5-4|TRBJ1-2|-
CASSLMAGASSGYTF
TGTGCCAGCAGCTTGATGGCAGGCGCTTCCAGTGGCTACACCTTC
>-|TRBV5-1|TRBJ2-3|TRBD1
CASSLLIPGRIEGGADTQYF
TGCGCCAGCAGCTTGCTGATTCCGGGACGGATAGAAGGGGGCGCAGATACGCAGTATTTT
>once|TRBV9|TRBJ1-3|-
CASSPTGPGNTIYF
TGTGCCAGCAGCCCAACAGGGCCTGGAAACACCATATATTTT
>few|TRBV2|TRBJ1-6|-
CASSPLGQGKSSPLHF
TGTGCCAGCAGCCCCTTGGGGCAGGGGAAGAGTTCACCCCTCCACTTT
>-|TRBV4-3|TRBJ1-4|-
CASSQDLRAGDEKLFF
TGCGCCAGCAGCCAAGATTTAAGGGCCGGGGATGAAAAACTGTTTTTT
>-|TRBV7-2|TRBJ2-3|-
CASSLQAQFPTDTQYF
TGTGCCAGCAGCCTCCAGGCACAGTTTCCCACAGATACGCAGTATTTT
>-|TRBV9|TRBJ1-2|-
CASSTGYGYTF
TGTGCCAGCAGTACGGGGTATGGCTACACCTTC
>-|TRBV2|TRBJ1-1|-
CASITGLTEAFF
TGTGCCAGCATCACGGGATTGACTGAAGCTTTCTTT
>-|TRBV5-1|TRBJ2-7|TRBD1
CASSPGTGVFYEQYF
TGCGCCAGCAGCCCCGGGACAGGGGTCTTCTACGAGCAGTACTTC
>-|TRBV14|TRBJ2-2|-
CASSRGRVKGTGELFF
TGTGCCAGCAGCAGGGGAAGGGTGAAAGGGACCGGGGAGCTGTTTTTT
>-|TRBV6-6|TRBJ1-1|-
CASSRETEAFF
TGTGCCAGCAGTCGGGAGACTGAAGCTTTCTTT
>-|TRBV6-6|TRBJ2-3|-
CASSPFDTQYF
TGTGCCAGTTCCCCCTTCGATACGCAGTATTTT